This T cell receptor beta chain appears in the sequencing data of a study of response to subunit inactivated influenza vaccine. Study conclusions and caveats: The study's authors posited that every seasonal influenza vaccination enlists few new T cells.

A word on this clonotype: What it recognizes is unknown.

The germline V gene has CDR1 MGHDK and CDR2 SYGVNS. The V gene end was trimmed by 4 bases and the J gene end by 7 bases; junction bases not matched to a gene: 8. The CDR3 totals 16 residues. TCRdb itself ran the RT-PCR reads through MiXCR, one entry per CDR3 protein. The sample lists approximately 290,000 distinct CDR3 sequences; roughly 22% were seen once. Sample: PBMCs from blood, taken 21 months after vaccination. This sequence joins TRBV25-1 and TRBJ2-2; 11 bases map to TRBD1. This sequence was found in a man between 45 and 75 years old who received an inactivated influenza vaccine. The DNA for the CDR3 is TGTGCCAGCAGTGCTCGGACAGGGGGCTATGGCGGGGAGCTGTTTTTT. It codes for CASSARTGGYGGELFF.